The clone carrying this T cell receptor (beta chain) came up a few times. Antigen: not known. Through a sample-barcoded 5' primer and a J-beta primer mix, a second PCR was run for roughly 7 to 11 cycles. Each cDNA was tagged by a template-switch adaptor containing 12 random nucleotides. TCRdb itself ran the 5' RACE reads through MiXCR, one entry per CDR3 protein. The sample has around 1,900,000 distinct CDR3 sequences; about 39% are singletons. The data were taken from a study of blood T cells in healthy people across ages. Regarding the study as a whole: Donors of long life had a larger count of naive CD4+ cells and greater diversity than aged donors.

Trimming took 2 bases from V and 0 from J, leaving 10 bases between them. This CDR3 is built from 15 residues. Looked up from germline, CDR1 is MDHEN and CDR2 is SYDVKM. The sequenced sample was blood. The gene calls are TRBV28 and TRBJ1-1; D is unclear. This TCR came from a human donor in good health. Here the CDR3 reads CASSLDTGLNTEAFF. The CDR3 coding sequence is TGTGCCAGCAGTTTAGATACCGGCTTGAACACTGAAGCTTTCTTT.